This record looks at one T cell receptor (beta chain) sequence and its context. The data belong to a study of T cells after yellow fever vaccination. The CDR3 consists of 14 residues. Germline V gene lookup returns CDR1 LGHNA and CDR2 YSLEER. Deletions cut 1 base from V and 0 bases from J, with 6 bases between. The TCR cDNA carried a universal primer site and UMIs from 5'RACE template switching. TCRdb redid the calling of the 5' RACE reads with MiXCR, one entry per CDR3 protein. The profile shows 250,000 to 400,000 distinct CDR3 sequences, 4.1% of them singletons. The chain combines TRBV4-3 with TRBJ1-2; D is undetermined. The sequence came from a man aged 18 to 35 who received the YFV17D yellow fever vaccine. This material consisted of PBMCs, taken 5 days after the yellow fever booster vaccination. The CDR3, as DNA: TGCGCCAGCAGCCAAGCCGTTTCTAACTATGGCTACACCTTC. Translating it yields CASSQAVSNYGYTF.